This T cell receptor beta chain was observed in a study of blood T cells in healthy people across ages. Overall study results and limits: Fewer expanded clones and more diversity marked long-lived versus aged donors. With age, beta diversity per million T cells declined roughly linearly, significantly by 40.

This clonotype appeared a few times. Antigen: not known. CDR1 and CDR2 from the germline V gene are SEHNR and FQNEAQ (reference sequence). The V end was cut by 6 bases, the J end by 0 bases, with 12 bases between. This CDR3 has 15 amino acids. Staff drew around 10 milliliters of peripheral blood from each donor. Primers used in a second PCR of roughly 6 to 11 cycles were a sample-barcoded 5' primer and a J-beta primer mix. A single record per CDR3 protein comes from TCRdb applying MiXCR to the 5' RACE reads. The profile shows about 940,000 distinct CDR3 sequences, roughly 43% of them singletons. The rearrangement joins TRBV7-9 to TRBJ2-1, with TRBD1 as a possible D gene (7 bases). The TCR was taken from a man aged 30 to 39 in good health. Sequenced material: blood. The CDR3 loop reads CASSPQGGSYNEQFF. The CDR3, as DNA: TGTGCCAGCAGTCCTCAGGGGGGCTCCTACAATGAGCAGTTCTTC.